The present TCR beta chain was sequenced within a study of shared clonotypes between healthy human individuals. Study-level information: Per-donor plates numbered three CD4 naive, three CD4 memory, two CD8 naive and one CD8 memory.

Study findings and constraints: Lower generation probabilities were found for non-shared clonotypes than for those shared by all four donors. The study's rarefaction showed incomplete sorted-subset sequencing despite large depth.

Each PCR replicate from the sorted subsets contained about 200 ng DNA, which is 25,000 to 30,000 T cell genomes. Repertoires were generated with immunoSEQ multiplex PCR, while TCRdb's copy carries only in-frame clones and drops some. This table has approximately 650,000 clones, less than 97% appearing once. Positive CCR7 selection of CD45RO-negative cells yielded the naive CD8 cells, and terminally differentiated effector memory CD45RA+ cells were excluded. About this clone itself: What it binds is not known.

This receptor was taken from a woman in her twenties or thirties in good health. Sequenced material: naive CD8+ T cells sorted from blood.

CDR3: CASSLSRRQRYQPQHF. For the CDR3, the DNA is TGTGCCAGCAGCTTGTCAAGGAGGCAGCGCTATCAGCCCCAGCATTTT. The V call is TRBV12-1, the J call TRBJ1-5. TRBV12-1 is termed a pseudogene. The CDR3 covers 16 residues.